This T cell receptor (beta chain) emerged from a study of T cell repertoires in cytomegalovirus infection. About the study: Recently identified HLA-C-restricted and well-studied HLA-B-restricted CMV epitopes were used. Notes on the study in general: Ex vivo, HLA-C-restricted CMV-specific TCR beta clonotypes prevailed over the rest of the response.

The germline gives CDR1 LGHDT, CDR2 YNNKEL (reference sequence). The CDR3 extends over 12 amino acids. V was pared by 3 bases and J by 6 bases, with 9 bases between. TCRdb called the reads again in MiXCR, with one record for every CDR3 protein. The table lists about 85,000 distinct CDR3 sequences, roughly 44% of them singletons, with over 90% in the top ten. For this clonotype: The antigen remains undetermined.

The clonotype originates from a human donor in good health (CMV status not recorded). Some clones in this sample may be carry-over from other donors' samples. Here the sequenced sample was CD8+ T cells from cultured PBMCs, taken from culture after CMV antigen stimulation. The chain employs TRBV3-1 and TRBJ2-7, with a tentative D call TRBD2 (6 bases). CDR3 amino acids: CASSHGGAEQYF. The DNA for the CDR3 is TGTGCCAGCAGCCATGGCGGGGCCGAGCAGTACTTC.